This T cell receptor beta chain was recovered during a study of spatial heterogeneity in lung cancer. Turning to the study itself: Detected sequences consistently included more beta-chain ones than alpha-chain ones. Matched bulk RNA-seq yielded a T cell transcriptional module score. Counts of TCR transcripts in tumor regions correlated strongly with that score.

Findings and limits, study-wide: Expanded alpha and beta TCR counts within tumors tracked tumor mutation counts.

Ten or more counts support this clonotype. Its antigen is as yet unknown. In TCRdb, the 5' RACE reads were re-called with MiXCR into one record per CDR3 protein. The sample lists about 12,000 distinct CDR3 sequences, around 5% occurring once. Time point of the sample: sample taken at primary tumor resection. The donor population consisted of roughly 70 patients with untreated, early-stage non-small cell lung cancer. In each case, whole RNA from tumor, nontumor lung or frozen PBMC was sequenced unsorted. The source material was lung tumor tissue, sampled at surgery. The receptor was isolated from a male donor with early-stage non-small cell lung cancer.

The CDR3 is CASPRNLAGGTNTGELFF. CDR3 bases: TGTGCCAGCCCCCGGAACCTAGCGGGAGGGACGAACACCGGGGAGCTGTTTTTT. The chain has TRBV12-3 or TRBV12-4 and TRBJ2-2; 12 bases agree with TRBD2. Trimming at V came to 8 bases and at J to 0 bases, leaving 10 bases not matched to a gene. The length of the CDR3 is 18 residues.